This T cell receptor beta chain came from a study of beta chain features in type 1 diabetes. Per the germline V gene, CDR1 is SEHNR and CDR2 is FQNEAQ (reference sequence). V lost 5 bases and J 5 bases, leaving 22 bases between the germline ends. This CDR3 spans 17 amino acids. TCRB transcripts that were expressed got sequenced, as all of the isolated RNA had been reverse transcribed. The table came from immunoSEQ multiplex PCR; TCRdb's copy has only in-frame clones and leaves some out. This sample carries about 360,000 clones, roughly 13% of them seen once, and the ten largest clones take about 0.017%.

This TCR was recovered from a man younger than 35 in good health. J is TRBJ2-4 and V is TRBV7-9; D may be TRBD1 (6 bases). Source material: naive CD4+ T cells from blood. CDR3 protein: CASSKGVDSRFENIQYF. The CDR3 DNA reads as TGTGCCAGCAGCAAAGGGGTGGACAGTCGGTTCGAAAACATTCAGTACTTC.